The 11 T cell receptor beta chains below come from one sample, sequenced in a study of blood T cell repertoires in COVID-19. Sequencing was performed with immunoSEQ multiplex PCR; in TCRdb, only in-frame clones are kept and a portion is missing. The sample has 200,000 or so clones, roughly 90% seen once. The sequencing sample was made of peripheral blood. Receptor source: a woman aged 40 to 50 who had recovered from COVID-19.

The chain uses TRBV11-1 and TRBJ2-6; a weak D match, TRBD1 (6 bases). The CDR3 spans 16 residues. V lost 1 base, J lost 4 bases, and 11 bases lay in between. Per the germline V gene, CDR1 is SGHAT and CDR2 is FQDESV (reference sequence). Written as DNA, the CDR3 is TGTGCCAGCAGCTTAGAAGGGGGTTCCGGGGCCAACGTCCTGACTTTC. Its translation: CASSLEGGSGANVLTF.

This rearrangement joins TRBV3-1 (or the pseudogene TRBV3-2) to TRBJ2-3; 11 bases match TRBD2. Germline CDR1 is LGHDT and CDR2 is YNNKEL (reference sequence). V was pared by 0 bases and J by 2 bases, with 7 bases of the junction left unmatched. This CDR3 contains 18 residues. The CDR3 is CASSQDFPGLADTDTQYF. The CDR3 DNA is TGTGCCAGCAGCCAAGACTTTCCGGGACTAGCGGACACAGATACGCAGTATTTT.

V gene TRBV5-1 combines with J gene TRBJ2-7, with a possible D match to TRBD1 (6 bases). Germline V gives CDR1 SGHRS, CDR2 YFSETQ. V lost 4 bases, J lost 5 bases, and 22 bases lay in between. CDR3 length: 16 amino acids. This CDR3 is CASSLTGTGLSHEQYF. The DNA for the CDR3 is TGCGCCAGCAGCCTGACGGGAACAGGGCTGAGTCACGAGCAGTACTTC. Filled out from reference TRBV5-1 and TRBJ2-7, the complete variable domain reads KAGVTQTPRYLIKTRGQQVTLSCSPISGHRSVSWYQQTPGQGLQFLFEYFSETQRNKGNFPGRFSGRQFSNSRSEMNVSTLELGDSALYLCASSLTGTGLSHEQYFGPGTRLTVT.

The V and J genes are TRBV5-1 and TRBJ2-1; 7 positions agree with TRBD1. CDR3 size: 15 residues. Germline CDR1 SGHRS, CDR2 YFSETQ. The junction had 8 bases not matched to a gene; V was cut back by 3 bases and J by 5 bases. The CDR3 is CASSYSDRDDNEQFF. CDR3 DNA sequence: TGCGCCAGCAGCTATAGTGACAGGGACGACAATGAGCAGTTCTTC.

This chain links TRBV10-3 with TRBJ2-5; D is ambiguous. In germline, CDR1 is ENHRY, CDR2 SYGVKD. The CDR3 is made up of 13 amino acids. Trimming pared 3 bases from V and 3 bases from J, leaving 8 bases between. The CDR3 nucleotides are TGTGCCATCAGTGATCACAACGAAGAGACCCAGTACTTC. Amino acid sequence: CAISDHNEETQYF.

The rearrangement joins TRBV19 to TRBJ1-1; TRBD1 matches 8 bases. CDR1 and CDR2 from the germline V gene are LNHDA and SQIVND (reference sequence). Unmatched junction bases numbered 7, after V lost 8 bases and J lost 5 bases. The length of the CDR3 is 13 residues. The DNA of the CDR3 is TGTGCCAGTTCTGAACAGGGGGGAACTGAAGCTTTCTTT. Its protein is CASSEQGGTEAFF.

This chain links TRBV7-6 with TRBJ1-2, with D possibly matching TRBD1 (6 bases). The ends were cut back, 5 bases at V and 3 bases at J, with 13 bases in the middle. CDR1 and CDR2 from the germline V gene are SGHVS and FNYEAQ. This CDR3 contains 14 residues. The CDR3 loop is CASSAGTSDYGYTF. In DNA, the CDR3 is TGTGCCAGCAGCGCCGGGACATCGGACTATGGCTACACCTTC.

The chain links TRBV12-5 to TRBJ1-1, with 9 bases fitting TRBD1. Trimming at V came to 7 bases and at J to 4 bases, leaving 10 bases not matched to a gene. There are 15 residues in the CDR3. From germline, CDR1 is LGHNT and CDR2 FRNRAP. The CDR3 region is CASAHGQGLGTEAFF. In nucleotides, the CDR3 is TGTGCTAGTGCTCATGGACAGGGGTTAGGCACTGAAGCTTTCTTT.

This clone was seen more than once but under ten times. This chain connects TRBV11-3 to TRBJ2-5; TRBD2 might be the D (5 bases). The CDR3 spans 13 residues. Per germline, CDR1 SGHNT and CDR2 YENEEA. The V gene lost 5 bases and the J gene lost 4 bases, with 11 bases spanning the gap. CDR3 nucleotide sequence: TGTGCCAGCAGCCCGTTTGAGGGAGAGACCCAGTACTTC. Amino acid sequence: CASSPFEGETQYF.

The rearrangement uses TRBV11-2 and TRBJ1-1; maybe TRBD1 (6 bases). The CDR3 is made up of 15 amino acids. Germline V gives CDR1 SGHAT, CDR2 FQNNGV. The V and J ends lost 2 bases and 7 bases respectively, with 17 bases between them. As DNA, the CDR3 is TGTGCCAGCAGCTTAATGGGAGGGGGGGCTATTGAAGCTTTCTTT. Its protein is CASSLMGGGAIEAFF.

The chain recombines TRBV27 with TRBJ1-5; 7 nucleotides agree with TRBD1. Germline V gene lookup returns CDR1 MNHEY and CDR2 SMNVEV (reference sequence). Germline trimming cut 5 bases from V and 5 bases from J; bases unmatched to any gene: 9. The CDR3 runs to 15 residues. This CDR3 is CASSTIQGRDQPQHF. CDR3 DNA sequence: TGTGCCAGCAGTACGATACAGGGGAGAGATCAGCCCCAGCATTTT.